The entry that follows covers one TCR beta chain sequence. What this receptor recognizes is not known. It has no much larger one-base neighbor in the sample; base qualities were not kept. From the cysteine up to the phenylalanine, the CDR3 has a length of 15 residues. Solely the CDR3 DNA is kept, with 45 bases framed from the first base. For CDR1 and CDR2, the germline V gene lists SNHLY and FYNNEI. V is cut back by 7 bases and J by 4 bases, with 12 bases in the junction unmatched. The entry originates in a study of cytomegalovirus exposure and HLA in healthy donors (dated by TCRdb to about 2017). Describing the broader study: An earlier analysis of approximately 640 of the donors reported 250 to 300 Gb of sequence data and some 120 million unique TCR beta sequences from 190 million or so T cells. About 280 gigabases of sequencing data and tens of millions of unique TCR sequences made up an early release that covered over 550 HLA-typed donors. Among the roughly 390 genotyped donors, around 81% belonged to the genetic ancestry cluster associated with self-reported Caucasian donors. The study was designed to test whether signatures of past pathogen exposure could be identified by cataloging public T cell receptors. The study used immunosequencing to profile the T cell repertoires of around 600 subjects and linked those repertoires to cytomegalovirus serostatus. Along with the roughly 700-subject first cohort, a separate validation cohort of 120 different subjects was used. To predict cytomegalovirus infection status, the study brought together high-throughput TCR immunosequencing, statistical association of individual TCRs with disease status, and machine learning. In a later analysis, previously published TCR beta repertoires from 600 to 850 donors were re-analyzed and high-resolution HLA genotyping was added so that TCR occurrence patterns could be studied. Rather than drawing on any new phenotypic data, the later analysis identified candidate immune exposures from TCR beta sequences and the way those sequences occurred across donors. To decide whether each TCR beta V gene segment behaved as functional or pseudogenic, an earlier analysis of some 600 of the donors relied on high-throughput TCR beta sequencing. Donor age, sex, ethnicity and CMV serostatus were collected together with the repertoire data. Genome-wide SNP genotypes for about 60% of the roughly 700 donors were used in a later genetic analysis, which treated that subset as a discovery cohort. All discovery cohort repertoires had been generated on a single sequencing platform. Class I and class II HLA loci were covered by the typing at four-digit resolution. Typing coverage differed by locus: A, B, C, DRB1 and DQB1 were typed in roughly 620-630 donors, DQA1 in approximately 520, DPA1 in 600 to 610, and DPB1 in just under 480. Four to six DR-DQ haplotypes were handled as single units for association and clustering, since linkage in the cohort was strong. Among about 370 genotyped donors of the cohort, an average of roughly 230,000 unique TCR beta nucleotide sequences was sequenced per donor, of which about 19% were non-productive.

Libraries were made using the immunoSEQ multiplex PCR assay. The multiplex PCR relied on a mix of 60 forward primers for TCR Vbeta segments and 13 reverse primers for TCR Jbeta segments. The CDR3 region of rearranged TCR beta genes was amplified from genomic DNA with a multiplex PCR assay. The Illumina HiSeq System was used to sequence the amplified TCR beta libraries as 87-base-pair reads. Under the source paper's analysis protocol: In a later analysis, 80 million or so unique TCR beta chains were counted across the 690 or so repertoires, and around 10 million of these chains were shared by at least two donors. To remove PCR and sequencing errors, raw reads were error-corrected and collapsed into unique sequences using a nearest-neighbor algorithm that merged closely related sequences. To assign V, D and J gene segments, CDR3 sequences were aligned to IMGT reference sequences. Each retained sequence needed at least a six-nucleotide match to both a V gene segment and a J gene segment. Rearrangements were called productive when the CDR3 lacked stop codons and stayed in frame with V and J; all others were non-productive. Following IMGT convention, CDR3 was defined as the stretch from the second conserved V-encoded cysteine to the conserved J-encoded phenylalanine. The earlier analysis of approximately 500 of the donors excluded sequences that lacked an unambiguous match to a single V gene segment. In an earlier analysis of a few hundred of the donors, V segments were called functional above 56.7% productive rearrangements and were called segregating when the between-donor standard deviation exceeded 5%. A statistical classification framework was built for diagnosing cytomegalovirus status from the catalog of TCR beta chain sequences. In a later analysis, TCR nucleotide sequences were compared against IMGT/GENE-DB human TR gene sequences so that V and J genes could be assigned. The TCRdist pipeline was used in a later analysis to assign CDR3 sequences and most-parsimonious VDJ recombination scenarios. A later analysis defined each TCR beta chain by its CDR3 amino acid sequence plus V-gene family, and excluded reads lacking a unique V-gene family. In a later analysis, 450 to 600 highly shared, low-generation-probability nucleotide sequences were removed to address suspected cross-contamination and a sequencing artifact. In a later analysis, a clonal expansion index was calculated for each public chain from normalized within-repertoire ranks of inferred template counts. Generation probabilities in a later analysis came from a VDJ recombination model fitted to out-of-frame rearrangements, and those results were checked against IGoR. In a later analysis, hypergeometric tests were used to score TCR-TCR, TCR-HLA and TCR-CMV co-occurrence, with a repertoire-size bias correction applied to TCR pairs. False discovery rates were estimated in a later analysis by permuting HLA or CMV assignments 20 times. A later analysis grouped co-occurring TCRs with DBSCAN, adding TCRdist sequence similarity when clustering within HLA-allele-positive subsets. For co-occurrence clustering, repertoires with fewer than 30,000 or more than 120,000 public chains were excluded, along with four to six repertoires with anomalous nucleotide sharing. This immuneACCESS table, as held by TCRdb, lists in-frame sequences with V and J called but not all clones. Of the missing ones, under half trace to an unresolved V gene in checked studies; the others have no known cause. V and J calls and clone size are those listed in that table; D and trimming were worked out from the DNA. This sample gives over 130,000 clones in total; 70% to 85% of them show up just once. Of the sample, approximately 1.3% is held by the ten largest clones.

Overall results and qualifications from the work: The presence/absence analyses assumed that sequencing depth was roughly uniform across donors, and that assumption may not be true. Assigning TCR associations to individual alleles was difficult when HLA alleles, especially DR and DQ, strongly co-occurred. Because the 87-base-pair reads could not distinguish some IMGT-functional V segments, including TRBV6-2 and TRBV6-3, those segments were excluded. In a later analysis, the rate of TCR association differed among HLA loci, with DRB1 alleles having the most associated TCRs and HLA-C alleles having the fewest. Because HLA typing was unavailable for some donors at each locus, only the typed subset was used in association tests. Specific HLA alleles were associated with over 15,000 TCR beta sequences at a false discovery rate of 0.05 in a later analysis. V-gene and J-gene trimming of TCR beta chains was associated with a missense DCLRE1C variant in a later genetic analysis, and the association was replicated in an independent cohort. Correlated functional status among segregating V segments might be attributable to linkage disequilibrium, but an unknown experimental factor could not be ruled out. According to a later analysis, parvovirus B19, influenza, CMV and Epstein-Barr virus appeared linked to several top co-occurrence clusters. In vitro tests confirmed that three of the cytomegalovirus-associated TCR beta chains recognize cytomegalovirus antigens. According to a later genetic analysis, donors in an Asian-associated ancestry cluster had fewer N-insertions in productive TCRs than the approximately 670-donor mean. Cytomegalovirus status was reported to be diagnosed by the classifier with high specificity and sensitivity in both the original and validation cohorts. In a later analysis, HLA-associated TCR beta chains showed more clonal expansion and lower generation probabilities than non-associated chains that were equally common. Only TCR beta chains were sequenced in this cohort, and the absence of alpha or paired-chain data limited detectable features. An earlier analysis of several hundred of the donors showed that most TCR beta V segments appeared in productive rearrangements either about 87% or about 30% of the time, which broadly matched IMGT annotations. A further reported finding was that TCR beta sequences accurately predicted the HLA-A and HLA-B alleles for most subjects in the first cohort. It was suggested by the authors that the approach could potentially be generalized to other disease states and immunological phenotypes. A cluster of highly shared sequence variants was judged likely to represent a technical artifact of the sequencing pipeline. The earlier analysis of fewer than 750 of the donors excluded roughly 16 rarely observed V segments, including chromosome 9 orphons, because counts were too low. CMV serostatus was the only immune exposure information available for the cohort. While some public TCRs were present in many individuals, most TCR sequences turned up only very rarely across donors. A total of 150 or so TCR beta chains were listed by the study as associated with cytomegalovirus. A later analysis found that most CMV-associated TCR beta chains appeared HLA-restricted, with HLA associations seemingly driven largely by CMV exposure.

The cohort was made up of approximately 670 healthy bone marrow donors. Cohort members were all nominally healthy when sampled, although unrecorded immune exposures were likely present. The donor was CMV seropositive and belonged to the group of a few hundred seropositive cohort members. A peripheral blood sample was provided by each donor, and peripheral blood mononuclear cells were used for TCR beta sequencing. Genomic DNA extraction from the blood cell samples was performed with the Qiagen DNeasy Blood Extraction Kit. The receptor was isolated from a man younger than 45 in good health and CMV-seropositive. Here the chain combines TRBV2 and TRBJ1-1, with 7 junctional bases fitting TRBD1. Material for sequencing was PBMCs. In nucleotides, the sequence is TGTGCCAGCACCCTCAGGGGGAGAGCGGTCACTGAAGCTTTCTTT. This yields the protein CASTLRGRAVTEAFF.